Following are 11 T cell receptor beta chains from one sample sequenced in a study of T cell changes during pregnancy in multiple sclerosis. Using immunoSEQ multiplex PCR, the repertoire was profiled, and TCRdb retains in-frame clones only, with some absent. The sample has 100,000 or so clones, 90% to 95% seen once. The specimen comprised peripheral blood, sampled in the first trimester of pregnancy. The receptors were sampled from a female donor with multiple sclerosis, enrolled in a pregnancy study.

The CDR3 DNA sequence: TGCGCCAGCAGGGCACAGACCAACACCGGGGAGCTGTTTTTT. This translates into CASRAQTNTGELFF. The rearrangement uses TRBV10-1 and TRBJ2-2; D gene unclear. Germline loops: CDR1 WNHNN, CDR2 SYGVQD (reference sequence). Trimming removed 6 bases at V and 2 bases at J, with 10 bases between. The CDR3 spans 14 residues.

V gene TRBV27 combines with J gene TRBJ2-7, with D tentatively TRBD1 (6 bases). The CDR3 consists of 14 residues. V lost 2 bases and J lost 0, with 8 bases in between. Germline V gene data show CDR1 as MNHEY and CDR2 as SMNVEV (reference sequence). The CDR3 loop reads CASSLGGHSYEQYF. The CDR3 DNA follows: TGTGCCAGCAGTTTAGGGGGCCACTCCTACGAGCAGTACTTC.

J is TRBJ1-2 and V is TRBV19; 11 bases agree with TRBD1. The CDR3 runs to 14 residues. The V gene end was trimmed by 3 bases and the J gene end by 4 bases; junction bases not matched to a gene: 1. The germline CDR1 and CDR2 sequences are LNHDA and SQIVND (reference sequence). Written as DNA, the CDR3 is TGTGCCAGTAGTATCGGGACAGGGGGCTATGGCTACACCTTC. Its protein product is CASSIGTGGYGYTF. Together with reference TRBV19 and TRBJ1-2, the CDR3 gives the full variable domain: DGGITQSPKYLFRKEGQNVTLSCEQNLNHDAMYWYRQDPGQGLRLIYYSQIVNDFQKGDIAEGYSVSREKKESFPLTVTSAQKNPTAFYLCASSIGTGGYGYTFGSGTRLTVV.

The chain carries TRBV20-1 and TRBJ1-5; D is unresolved. This CDR3 is built from 11 residues. V was cut by 3 bases and J by 8 bases, with 8 bases left in between. The germline V gene has CDR1 DFQATT and CDR2 SNEGSKA (reference sequence). The CDR3 DNA follows: TGCAGTGCTAGCCCCACAAAGCCCCAGCATTTT. This sequence encodes CSASPTKPQHF.

This sequence joins TRBV4-1 and TRBJ1-1; D remains ambiguous. V was trimmed by 4 bases and J by 4 bases, leaving 19 bases between them. This CDR3 contains 16 residues. Looked up from germline, CDR1 is MGHRA and CDR2 is YSYEKL. In DNA, the CDR3 is TGCGCCAGCAGCCGTTCAGTTATAGGCGGGAGCACTGAAGCTTTCTTT. It yields the protein CASSRSVIGGSTEAFF.

This sequence joins TRBV6-5 and TRBJ2-1; D might be TRBD2 (6 bases). CDR1 is MNHEY, CDR2 SVGAGI, per germline. The CDR3 sequence is 14 residues long. Trimming stripped 2 bases from V and 2 bases from J, with 7 bases between. CDR3 sequence reads: CASSYGGTYNEQFF. The CDR3, as DNA: TGTGCCAGCAGTTACGGGGGGACCTACAATGAGCAGTTCTTC.

The chain uses TRBV18 and TRBJ2-6; TRBD1 is a possible D gene (5 bases). Germline-derived CDR1 and CDR2 are KGHSH and LQKENI. Trimming took 1 base from V and 0 from J, leaving 10 bases between them. This CDR3 region has 17 residues. The CDR3 sequence is CASSPLQVDSGANVLTF. CDR3 in DNA: TGTGCCAGCTCACCACTACAGGTCGACTCTGGGGCCAACGTCCTGACTTTC.

This chain connects TRBV11-2 to TRBJ2-1; 9 bases map to TRBD1. The germline gives CDR1 SGHAT, CDR2 FQNNGV. The CDR3 contains 12 residues. Unmatched junction bases numbered 1, after V lost 5 bases and J lost 8 bases. In DNA form, the CDR3 reads TGTGCCAGCAGCGGGACAGGGTATGAGCAGTTCTTC. Translating gives CASSGTGYEQFF.

This clone has a single count. The rearrangement joins TRBV27 to TRBJ1-5; D is undetermined. Trimming shortened V by 3 bases and J by 6 bases, and 9 bases separated the two germline ends. Germline CDR1 MNHEY, CDR2 SMNVEV (reference sequence). The CDR3 consists of 13 residues. DNA of the CDR3: TGTGCCAGCAGTTTGGGCCTGGGTCAGCCCCAGCATTTT. As protein: CASSLGLGQPQHF.

The V call is TRBV12-5, the J call TRBJ2-3; unclear D gene. Germline CDR1 is LGHNT and CDR2 is FRNRAP. The CDR3 loop spans 12 amino acids. V dropped 3 bases and J dropped 2 bases, with 3 bases sitting between them. Here the CDR3 DNA reads TGTGCTAGTGGTTTTCTCACAGATACGCAGTATTTT. Translated: CASGFLTDTQYF.

The chain joins TRBV19 to TRBJ1-1; TRBD1 might be the D (6 bases). The CDR3 contains 16 residues. The germline CDR1 and CDR2 sequences are LNHDA and SQIVND (reference sequence). V lost 3 bases to trimming and J lost 0 bases, with 14 bases between them. The chain's CDR3 is CASSILGGGMNTEAFF. CDR3 nucleotide sequence: TGTGCCAGTAGTATCCTAGGGGGAGGGATGAACACTGAAGCTTTCTTT.